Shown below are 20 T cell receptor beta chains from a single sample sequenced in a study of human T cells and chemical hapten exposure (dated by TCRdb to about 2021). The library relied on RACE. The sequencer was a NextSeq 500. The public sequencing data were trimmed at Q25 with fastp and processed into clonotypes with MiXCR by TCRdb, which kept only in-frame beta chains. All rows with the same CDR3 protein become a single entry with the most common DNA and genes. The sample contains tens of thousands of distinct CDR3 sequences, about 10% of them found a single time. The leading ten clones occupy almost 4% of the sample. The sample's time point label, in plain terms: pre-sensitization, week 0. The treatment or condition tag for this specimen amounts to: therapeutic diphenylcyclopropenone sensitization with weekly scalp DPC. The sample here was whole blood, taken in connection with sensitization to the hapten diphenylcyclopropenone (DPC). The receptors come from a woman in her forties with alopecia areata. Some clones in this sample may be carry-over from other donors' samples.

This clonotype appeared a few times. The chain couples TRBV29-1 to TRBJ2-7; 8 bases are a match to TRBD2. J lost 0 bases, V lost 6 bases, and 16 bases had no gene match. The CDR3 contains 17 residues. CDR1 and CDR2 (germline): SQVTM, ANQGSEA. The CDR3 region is CSVGHNFGGRSSYEQYF. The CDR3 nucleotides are TGCAGCGTGGGGCATAATTTCGGCGGGAGGAGCTCCTACGAGCAGTACTTC.

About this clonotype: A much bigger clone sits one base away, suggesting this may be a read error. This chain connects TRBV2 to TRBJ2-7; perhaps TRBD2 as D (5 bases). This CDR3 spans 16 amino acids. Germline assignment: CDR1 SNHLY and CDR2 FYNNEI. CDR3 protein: CASSEAGSASSYEQNF. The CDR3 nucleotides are TGTGCCAGCAGTGAGGCGGGTAGCGCTTCATCCTACGAGCAGAACTTC. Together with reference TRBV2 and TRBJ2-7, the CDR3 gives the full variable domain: EPEVTQTPSHQVTQMGQEVILRCVPISNHLYFYWYRQILGQKVEFLVSFYNNEISEKSEIFDDQFSVERPDGSNFTLKIRSTKLEDSAMYFCASSEAGSASSYEQNFGPGTRLTVT.

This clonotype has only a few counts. The CDR3 sequence: CASSQDWAAGDYGYTF. The CDR3 region has the DNA TGCGCCAGCAGCCAAGATTGGGCGGCAGGGGATTATGGCTACACCTTC. The V call is TRBV4-3, the J call TRBJ1-2; D may be TRBD1 (6 bases). Germline assignment: CDR1 LGHNA and CDR2 YSLEER. There are 16 residues in the CDR3. The V and J ends lost 0 bases and 5 bases respectively, with 16 bases between them.

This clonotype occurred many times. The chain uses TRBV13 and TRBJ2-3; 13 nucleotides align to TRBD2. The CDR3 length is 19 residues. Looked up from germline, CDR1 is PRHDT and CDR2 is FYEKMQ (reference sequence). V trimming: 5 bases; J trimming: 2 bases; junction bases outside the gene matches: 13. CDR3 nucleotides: TGTGCCAGCAGCCTCATTCGACTAGCGGGGGGCCGCGTCACAGATACGCAGTATTTT. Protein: CASSLIRLAGGRVTDTQYF.

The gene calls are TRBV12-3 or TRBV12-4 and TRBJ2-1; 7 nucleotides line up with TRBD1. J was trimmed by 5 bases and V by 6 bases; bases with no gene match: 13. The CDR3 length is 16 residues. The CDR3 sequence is CASSPNGAGGNNEQFF. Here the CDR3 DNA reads TGTGCCAGCAGCCCCAATGGGGCAGGGGGTAACAATGAGCAGTTCTTC.

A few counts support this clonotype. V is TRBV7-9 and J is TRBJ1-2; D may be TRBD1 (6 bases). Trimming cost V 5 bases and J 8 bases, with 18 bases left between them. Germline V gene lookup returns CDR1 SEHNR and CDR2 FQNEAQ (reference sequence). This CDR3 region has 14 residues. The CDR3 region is CASSPLGGRQGYTF. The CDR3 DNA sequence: TGTGCCAGCAGCCCCTTGGGGGGGCGCCAGGGCTACACCTTC.

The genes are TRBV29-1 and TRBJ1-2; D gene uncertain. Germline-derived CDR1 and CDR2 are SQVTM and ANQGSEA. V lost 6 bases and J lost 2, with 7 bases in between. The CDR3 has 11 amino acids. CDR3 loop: CSVDRNYGYTF. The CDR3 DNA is TGCAGCGTGGATCGCAACTATGGCTACACCTTC.

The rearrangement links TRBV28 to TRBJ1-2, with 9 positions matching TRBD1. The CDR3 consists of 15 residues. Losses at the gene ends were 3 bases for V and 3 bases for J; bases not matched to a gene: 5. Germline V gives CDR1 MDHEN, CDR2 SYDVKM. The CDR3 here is CASSFTGGQDYGYTF. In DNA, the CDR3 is TGTGCCAGCAGTTTTACAGGGGGCCAGGACTATGGCTACACCTTC.

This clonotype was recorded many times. CDR3 coding DNA: TGCAGTGCTAGGCTGGCGAAAAGCACAGATACGCAGTATTTT. Its translation is CSARLAKSTDTQYF. V is TRBV20-1 and J is TRBJ2-3; D unresolved. This CDR3 has 14 residues. The V and J ends lost 3 bases and 0 bases respectively, with 10 bases between them. Germline loops: CDR1 DFQATT, CDR2 SNEGSKA (reference sequence).

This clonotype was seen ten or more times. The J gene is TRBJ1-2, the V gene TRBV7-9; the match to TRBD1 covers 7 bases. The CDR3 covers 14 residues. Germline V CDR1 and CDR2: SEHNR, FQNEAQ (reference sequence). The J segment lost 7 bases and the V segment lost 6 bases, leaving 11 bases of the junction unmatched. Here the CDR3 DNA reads TGTGCCAGCAGGGAACAGGGGAGAAGTGGTGGCTACACCTTC. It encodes CASREQGRSGGYTF. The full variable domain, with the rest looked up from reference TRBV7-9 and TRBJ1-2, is DTGVSQNPRHKITKRGQNVTFRCDPISEHNRLYWYRQTLGQGPEFLTYFQNEAQLEKSRLLSDRFSAERPKGSFSTLEIQRTEQGDSAMYLCASREQGRSGGYTFGSGTRLTVV.

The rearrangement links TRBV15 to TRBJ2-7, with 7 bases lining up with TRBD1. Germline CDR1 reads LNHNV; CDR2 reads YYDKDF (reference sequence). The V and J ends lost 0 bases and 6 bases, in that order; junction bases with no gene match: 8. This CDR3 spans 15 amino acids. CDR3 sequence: CATSRERTGFGEQYF. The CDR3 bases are TGTGCCACCAGCAGAGAGCGGACAGGATTCGGCGAGCAGTACTTC.

For the CDR3, the DNA is TGTGCCACCAGTGAAGGATCGGTCTATGAGCAGTTCTTC. This encodes CATSEGSVYEQFF. The chain couples TRBV24-1 to TRBJ2-1; the D is unclear. The CDR3 length is 13 residues. V gave up 4 bases and J gave up 8 bases, with 11 bases separating them. Germline V gene data show CDR1 as KGHDR and CDR2 as SFDVKD.

CDR3 residues: CSARGRAWVVNEQFF. The CDR3 DNA reads as TGCAGTGCTAGAGGGAGGGCGTGGGTGGTCAATGAGCAGTTCTTC. The chain joins TRBV20-1 to TRBJ2-1; tentative D call: TRBD2 (6 bases). Germline CDR1 DFQATT, CDR2 SNEGSKA (reference sequence). With 1 base removed from V and 6 bases from J, the gap between germline ends came to 16 bases. This CDR3 region has 15 residues.

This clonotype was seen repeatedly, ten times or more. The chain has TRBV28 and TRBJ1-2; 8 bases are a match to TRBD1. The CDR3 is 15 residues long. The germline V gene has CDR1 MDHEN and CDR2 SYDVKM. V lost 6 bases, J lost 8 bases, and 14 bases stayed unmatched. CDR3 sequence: CASRKIGTGGWGYTF. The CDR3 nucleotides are TGTGCCAGCAGAAAGATCGGGACAGGTGGTTGGGGCTACACCTTC.

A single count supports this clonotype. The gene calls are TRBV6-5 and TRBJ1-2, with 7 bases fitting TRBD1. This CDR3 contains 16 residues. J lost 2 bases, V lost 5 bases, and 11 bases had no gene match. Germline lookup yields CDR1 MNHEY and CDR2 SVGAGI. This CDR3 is CASSLGQAWTNYGYTF. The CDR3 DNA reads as TGTGCCAGCAGTCTCGGACAGGCGTGGACAAACTATGGCTACACCTTC.

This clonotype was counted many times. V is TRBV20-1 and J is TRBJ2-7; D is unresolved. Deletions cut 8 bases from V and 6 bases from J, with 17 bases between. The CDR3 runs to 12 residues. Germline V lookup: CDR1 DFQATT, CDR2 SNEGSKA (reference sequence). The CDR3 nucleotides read TGCAGTCCGTTGACGGGTGTGACCGAGCAGTACTTC. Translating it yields CSPLTGVTEQYF.

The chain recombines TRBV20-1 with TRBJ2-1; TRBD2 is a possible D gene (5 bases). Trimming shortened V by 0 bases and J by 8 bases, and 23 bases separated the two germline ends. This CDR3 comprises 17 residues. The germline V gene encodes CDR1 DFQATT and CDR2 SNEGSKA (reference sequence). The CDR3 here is CSARDPRGGVGHDEQFF. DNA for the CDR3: TGCAGTGCTAGAGATCCCCGGGGTGGGGTTGGTCACGATGAGCAGTTCTTC.

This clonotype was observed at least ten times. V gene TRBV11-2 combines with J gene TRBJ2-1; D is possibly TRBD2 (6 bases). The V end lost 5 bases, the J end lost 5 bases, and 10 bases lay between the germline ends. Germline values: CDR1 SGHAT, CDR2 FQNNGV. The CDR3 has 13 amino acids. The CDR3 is CASSGGANNEQFF. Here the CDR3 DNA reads TGTGCCAGCAGCGGAGGGGCGAACAATGAGCAGTTCTTC.

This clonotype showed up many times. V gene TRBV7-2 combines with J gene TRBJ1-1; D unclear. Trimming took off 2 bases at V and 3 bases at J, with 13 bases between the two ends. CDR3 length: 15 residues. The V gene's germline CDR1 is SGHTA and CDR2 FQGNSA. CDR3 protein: CASSLISPEYTEAFF. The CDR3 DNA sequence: TGTGCCAGCAGCTTAATTAGTCCGGAGTACACTGAAGCTTTCTTT.

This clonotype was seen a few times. The CDR3 DNA is TGTGCCAGCAGCCGATCGGCGGGGGACAATCAGCCCCAGCATTTT. Protein sequence: CASSRSAGDNQPQHF. This chain links TRBV7-8 with TRBJ1-5; the D gene is possibly TRBD1 (5 bases). The germline gives CDR1 SGHVS, CDR2 FQNEAQ. Deletions cut 5 bases from V and 3 bases from J, with 14 bases between. The CDR3 loop spans 15 amino acids.